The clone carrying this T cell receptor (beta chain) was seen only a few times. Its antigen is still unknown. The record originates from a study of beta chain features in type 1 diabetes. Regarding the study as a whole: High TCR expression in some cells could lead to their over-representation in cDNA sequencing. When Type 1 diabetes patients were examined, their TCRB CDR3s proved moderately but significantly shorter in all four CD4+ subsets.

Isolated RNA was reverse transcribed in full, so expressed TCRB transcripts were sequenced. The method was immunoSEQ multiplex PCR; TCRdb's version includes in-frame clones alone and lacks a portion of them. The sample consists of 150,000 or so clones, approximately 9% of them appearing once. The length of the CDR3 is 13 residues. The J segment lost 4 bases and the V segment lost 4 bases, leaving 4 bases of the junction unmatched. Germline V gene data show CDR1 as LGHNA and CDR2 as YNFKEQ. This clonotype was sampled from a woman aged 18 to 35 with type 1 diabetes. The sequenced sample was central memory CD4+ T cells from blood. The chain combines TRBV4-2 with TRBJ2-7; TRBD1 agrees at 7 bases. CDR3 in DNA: TGTGCCAGCAGCCGGGACAGACAATACGAGCAGTACTTC. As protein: CASSRDRQYEQYF.